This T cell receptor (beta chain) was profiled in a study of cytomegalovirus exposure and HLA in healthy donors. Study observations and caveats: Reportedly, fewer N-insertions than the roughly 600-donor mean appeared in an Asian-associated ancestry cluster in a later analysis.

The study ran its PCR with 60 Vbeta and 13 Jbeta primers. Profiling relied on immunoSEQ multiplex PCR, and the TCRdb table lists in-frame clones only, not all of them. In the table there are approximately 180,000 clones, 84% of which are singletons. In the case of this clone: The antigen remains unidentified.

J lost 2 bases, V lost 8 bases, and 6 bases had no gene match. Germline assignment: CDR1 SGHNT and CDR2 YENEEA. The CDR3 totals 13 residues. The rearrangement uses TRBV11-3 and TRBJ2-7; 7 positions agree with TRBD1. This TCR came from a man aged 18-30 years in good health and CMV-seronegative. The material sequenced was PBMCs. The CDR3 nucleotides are TGTGCCAGCGCCCGGGACAGTGCCTACGAGCAGTACTTC. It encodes CASARDSAYEQYF.